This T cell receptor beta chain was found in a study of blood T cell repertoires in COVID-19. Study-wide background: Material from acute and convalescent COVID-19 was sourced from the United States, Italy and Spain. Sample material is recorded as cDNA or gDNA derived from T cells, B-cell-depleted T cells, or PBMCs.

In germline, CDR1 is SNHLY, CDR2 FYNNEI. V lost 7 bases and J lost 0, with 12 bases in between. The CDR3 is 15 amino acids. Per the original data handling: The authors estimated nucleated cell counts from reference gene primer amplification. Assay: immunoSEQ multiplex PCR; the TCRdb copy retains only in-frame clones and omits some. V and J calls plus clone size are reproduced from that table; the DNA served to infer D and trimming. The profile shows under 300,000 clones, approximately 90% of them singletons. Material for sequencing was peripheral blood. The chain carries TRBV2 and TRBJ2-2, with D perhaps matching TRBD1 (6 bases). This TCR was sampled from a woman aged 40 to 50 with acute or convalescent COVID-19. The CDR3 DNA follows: TGTGCCAGCACCTTAAGGGGGACGAACACCGGGGAGCTGTTTTTT. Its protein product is CASTLRGTNTGELFF.